Listed below are T cell receptor beta chains from one sample, sequenced in a study of cytomegalovirus exposure and HLA in healthy donors. Clones were read by immunoSEQ multiplex PCR, and TCRdb kept only the in-frame ones, dropping some. The table lists more than 150,000 clones, approximately 78% of them singletons, with 0.8% in the top ten. The sequenced sample consisted of PBMCs. The receptors come from a woman aged 18-30 years in good health and CMV-seronegative. Both conserved end residues are part of each CDR3.

J,length,V,CDR3
TRBJ2-5,15,TRBV7-8,CASSLVPLSGETQYF
TRBJ2-3,13,TRBV5-1,CASGLAVTDTQYF
TRBJ1-2,13,TRBV10-3,CAISGGNRYGYTF
TRBJ2-1,15,TRBV2,CASSEAPAGHNEQFF
-,15,TRBV7-3,CASSLSPSGRTEQYF
TRBJ1-1,14,TRBV25-1,CASSEQGVQTEAFF
TRBJ1-2,15,TRBV6-6,CASRTGTGGRRGYTF
TRBJ2-1,15,TRBV15,CATRNLAGLHDEQFF
TRBJ1-1,14,TRBV6-4,CASSEVAGDTEAFF
TRBJ2-5,15,TRBV9,CASSVGGQHQETQYF
TRBJ1-2,14,TRBV27,CASSFYDTGYGYTF
TRBJ2-2,15,TRBV19,CASSIDGSGTGELFF
TRBJ2-7,13,TRBV6-6,CASTGTSGVEQYF
TRBJ2-5,14,TRBV6-5,CASSYSSGGGGQYF
TRBJ2-5,15,TRBV21-1,CASSSPAEIQETQYF
-,15,TRBV6-1,CASSDWRQGPYEQYF
TRBJ1-6,14,TRBV25-1,CASSAEAYNSPLHF
TRBJ2-7,16,TRBV4-1,CASSQGGLAGAGEQYF
TRBJ1-2,14,TRBV7-9,CASSSLTASGGYTF
TRBJ1-5,13,TRBV6-1,CASTGTGRQPQHF
TRBJ1-2,10,TRBV20-1,CSASGQGYTF
TRBJ2-5,13,TRBV29-1,CSVVNSGQETQYF
TRBJ2-1,14,TRBV6-5,CASSYFGGRDEQFF
-,14,TRBV23-1,CASSQSWASYEQYF
TRBJ2-2,14,TRBV5-1,CASSLGQRTGELFF
TRBJ1-2,16,TRBV28,CASSPAGGRLAYGYTF
TRBJ2-7,15,TRBV6-1,CASRDVPQRSYEQYF
TRBJ2-7,14,TRBV7-9,CASSLVGGVHEQYF
TRBJ2-1,17,TRBV4-2,CASSQDGEGLGYNEQFF
TRBJ1-1,15,TRBV9,CASSGRTGPNTEAFF
TRBJ2-5,15,TRBV6-5,CASSPWRGTSGEQYF
TRBJ2-3,15,TRBV6-6,CASSPPEAGTDTQYF
TRBJ2-3,14,TRBV9,CASSLAGGPNTQYF
TRBJ1-2,13,TRBV28,CATGRGADYGYTF
TRBJ2-1,13,TRBV28,CATGLAGWNEQFF
TRBJ1-5,13,TRBV5-1,CASSPDRDQPQHF